The 13 T cell receptor beta chains listed next were all sequenced from one sample in a study of T cell responses to AZD1222 COVID-19 vaccine. Libraries were prepared by immunoSEQ multiplex PCR; TCRdb keeps only in-frame clonotypes and omits some of them. The sample holds 99,000 or so clones, 88% seen once. The material was peripheral blood, obtained on day 0 of AZD1222 vaccination. Receptor source: an adult in good health.

This chain links TRBV7-9 with TRBJ2-5; D might be TRBD1 or TRBD2, each matching 5 bases. V was trimmed by 8 bases and J by 3 bases, leaving 10 bases between them. CDR1 and CDR2 from the germline V gene are SEHNR and FQNEAQ (reference sequence). The CDR3 has 12 residues. Written as DNA, the CDR3 is TGTGCCAGCGAGGGGAGAAAAGAGACCCAGTACTTC. It yields the protein CASEGRKETQYF. Filled out from reference TRBV7-9 and TRBJ2-5, the complete variable domain reads DTGVSQNPRHKITKRGQNVTFRCDPISEHNRLYWYRQTLGQGPEFLTYFQNEAQLEKSRLLSDRFSAERPKGSFSTLEIQRTEQGDSAMYLCASEGRKETQYFGPGTRLLVL.

The V and J genes are TRBV3-1 (or the pseudogene TRBV3-2) and TRBJ2-7; 13 bases map to TRBD2. Germline V CDR1 and CDR2: LGHDT, YNNKEL (reference sequence). V shed 4 bases and J 4 bases; nucleotides not matched to a gene: 10. The CDR3 extends over 17 amino acids. Here the CDR3 reads CASSPRTSGSWSYEQYF. Here the CDR3 DNA reads TGTGCCAGCAGCCCTCGGACTAGCGGGAGTTGGAGTTACGAGCAGTACTTC.

The V gene is TRBV7-9, the J gene TRBJ2-1; the D is unclear. Trimming left V 4 bases short and J 7 bases short, with 14 bases between. The CDR3 totals 14 residues. Germline CDR1 SEHNR, CDR2 FQNEAQ (reference sequence). The CDR3 DNA is TGTGCCAGCAGCTCCCGTGCTGGGAATAATGAGCAGTTCTTC. This gives the protein CASSSRAGNNEQFF.

The V call is TRBV19, the J call TRBJ2-7; 7 bases map to TRBD1. V trimming: 5 bases; J trimming: 0 bases; junction bases outside the gene matches: 7. The CDR3 covers 15 residues. Germline lookup yields CDR1 LNHDA and CDR2 SQIVND (reference sequence). The CDR3 DNA follows: TGTGCCAGTAGTCTACAGGGGTCCTACTCCTACGAGCAGTACTTC. Amino acids: CASSLQGSYSYEQYF.

The rearrangement joins TRBV6-4 to TRBJ2-2; tentatively, D is TRBD2 (6 bases). The length of the CDR3 is 14 residues. Trimming cost V 3 bases and J 7 bases, with 12 bases left between them. Germline CDR1 is MRHNA and CDR2 is SNTAGT. This CDR3 reads CASSESSEFGELFF. In DNA form, the CDR3 reads TGTGCCAGCAGTGAATCTAGCGAATTCGGGGAGCTGTTTTTT.

In this sample, this clone turned up a few times. The chain has TRBV4-1 and TRBJ2-7, with D hard to call. The germline V gene has CDR1 MGHRA and CDR2 YSYEKL. V was pared by 0 bases and J by 6 bases, with 9 bases between. The CDR3 runs to 13 residues. Here the CDR3 reads CASSQDPYVEQYF. In DNA form, the CDR3 reads TGCGCCAGCAGCCAAGATCCTTACGTCGAGCAGTACTTC.

This clone came up once. The chain uses TRBV3-1 (or the pseudogene TRBV3-2) and TRBJ2-7; D gene unclear. Germline assignment: CDR1 LGHDT and CDR2 YNNKEL (reference sequence). This CDR3 comprises 15 residues. Trimming took 1 base from V and 3 from J, leaving 13 bases between them. The CDR3 DNA follows: TGTGCCAGCAGCCAAGGTGTGAGCCCAAACTACGAGCAGTACTTC. Translating gives CASSQGVSPNYEQYF.

V and J are TRBV5-1 and TRBJ2-1; 9 nucleotides align to TRBD2. The CDR3 has 19 amino acids. CDR1 is SGHRS and CDR2 is YFSETQ in the germline V gene. The V gene end was trimmed by 4 bases and the J gene end by 0 bases; junction bases not matched to a gene: 14. As DNA, the CDR3 is TGCGCCAGCAGCGGCCCGGAACTAGCGGGTTCCAGCTCCTACAATGAGCAGTTCTTC. Its protein is CASSGPELAGSSSYNEQFF.

The chain is built from TRBV6-5 and TRBJ1-1; D gene uncertain. The germline V gene encodes CDR1 MNHEY and CDR2 SVGAGI. The CDR3 spans 14 residues. Between the trimmed V and J ends, which lost 1 base and 1 base, there was a span of 7 bases. The CDR3 here is CASSYYDGNTEAFF. The CDR3 DNA sequence: TGTGCCAGCAGTTACTATGACGGGAACACTGAAGCTTTCTTT.

This CDR3 is CSASLRDWYTEAFF. In DNA, the CDR3 is TGCAGTGCTAGTTTAAGAGATTGGTACACTGAAGCTTTCTTT. The chain couples TRBV20-1 to TRBJ1-1; no clear D gene. The V gene's germline CDR1 is DFQATT and CDR2 SNEGSKA (reference sequence). The CDR3 is 14 amino acids. Trimming pared 3 bases from V and 3 bases from J, leaving 14 bases between.

The sample holds one count of this clone. The V call is TRBV2, the J call TRBJ2-3; TRBD1 might be the D (5 bases). The V gene's germline CDR1 is SNHLY and CDR2 FYNNEI. This CDR3 comprises 14 residues. V was shortened by 7 bases and J by 4 bases, with 15 bases between the two germline ends. The CDR3 region is CASTFQGGADTQYF. CDR3 bases: TGTGCCAGCACCTTCCAGGGCGGCGCAGATACGCAGTATTTT.

The CDR3 DNA sequence: TGTGCCAGCAGCCAAACCGACTGGGGTTCACCCCTCCACTTT. It is translated as CASSQTDWGSPLHF. This chain uses TRBV3-1 (or the pseudogene TRBV3-2) with TRBJ1-6; no clear D gene. V was cut by 2 bases and J by 9 bases, with 11 bases left in between. CDR1 LGHDT and CDR2 YNNKEL come from the germline V gene (reference sequence). The CDR3 runs to 14 residues.

This chain links TRBV3-1 (or the pseudogene TRBV3-2) with TRBJ1-1; D gene uncertain. The CDR3 covers 13 residues. Germline V gene lookup returns CDR1 LGHDT and CDR2 YNNKEL (reference sequence). Trimming took off 4 bases at V and 2 bases at J, with 8 bases between the two ends. The CDR3 DNA sequence: TGTGCCAGCAGCCTATATGACAACACTGAAGCTTTCTTT. Translated: CASSLYDNTEAFF.